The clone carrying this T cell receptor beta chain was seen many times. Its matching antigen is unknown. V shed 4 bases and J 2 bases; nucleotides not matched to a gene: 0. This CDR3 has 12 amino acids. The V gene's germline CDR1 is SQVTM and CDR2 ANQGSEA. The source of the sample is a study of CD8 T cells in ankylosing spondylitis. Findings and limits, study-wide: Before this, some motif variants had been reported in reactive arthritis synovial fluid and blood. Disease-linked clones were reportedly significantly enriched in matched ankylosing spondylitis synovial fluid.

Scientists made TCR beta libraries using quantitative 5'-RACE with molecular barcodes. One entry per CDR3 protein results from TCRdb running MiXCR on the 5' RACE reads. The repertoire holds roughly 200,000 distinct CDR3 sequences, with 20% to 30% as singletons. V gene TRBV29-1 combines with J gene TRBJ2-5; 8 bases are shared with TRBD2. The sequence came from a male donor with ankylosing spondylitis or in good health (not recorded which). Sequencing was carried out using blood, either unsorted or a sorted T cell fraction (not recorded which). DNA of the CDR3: TGCAGCGTTGCTAGCGGGCAAGAGACCCAGTACTTC. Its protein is CSVASGQETQYF.